Listed here are 24 T cell receptor beta chains from one sample, sequenced in a study of T cells in Graves' hyperthyroidism and ophthalmopathy. RNA transcripts provided the source from which TCR beta CDR3 regions were amplified. Researchers ran a first-round RT-PCR on the TCR CDR3 using the HTBI primer set. Via MiXCR, TCRdb re-called the multiplex PCR reads, giving one row per CDR3 protein. The data hold approximately 590,000 distinct CDR3 sequences, with roughly 14% observed a single time. The sample consisted of blood. The receptors come from a woman in her thirties with Graves' hyperthyroidism.

The chain recombines TRBV5-1 with TRBJ1-1; D not resolved. V dropped 2 bases and J dropped 0 bases, with 14 bases sitting between them. Germline CDR1 and CDR2: SGHRS and YFSETQ. This CDR3 contains 16 residues. CDR3 in amino acids: CASSLGHSAMNTEAFF. CDR3 bases: TGCGCCAGCAGCTTAGGTCATTCAGCAATGAACACTGAAGCTTTCTTT.

The genes are TRBV6-2 or TRBV6-3 and TRBJ2-1; 11 nucleotides agree with TRBD2. Germline V CDR1 and CDR2: MNHEY, SVGEGT. The J segment lost 8 bases and the V segment lost 8 bases, leaving 17 bases of the junction unmatched. The CDR3 has 17 amino acids. The CDR3 region is CASSTPGLAGGGYEQFF. The CDR3 DNA follows: TGTGCCAGCTCTACGCCAGGTCTAGCGGGAGGAGGCTATGAGCAGTTCTTC.

The chain recombines TRBV12-5 with TRBJ1-2; the match to TRBD1 covers 8 bases. Losses at the gene ends were 6 bases for V and 7 bases for J; bases not matched to a gene: 10. Germline assignment: CDR1 LGHNT and CDR2 FRNRAP. This CDR3 is built from 14 residues. The CDR3 nucleotides read TGTGCTAGTGGGCTTTCCCAGGGGGCGCGTGGCTACACCTTC. Amino acid sequence: CASGLSQGARGYTF.

This chain uses TRBV28 with TRBJ1-3; D not resolved. Germline V lookup: CDR1 MDHEN, CDR2 SYDVKM. CDR3 length: 15 residues. V was pared by 1 base and J by 0 bases, with 7 bases between. This CDR3 is CASSLSHASGNTIYF. CDR3 DNA sequence: TGTGCCAGCAGTTTATCCCACGCCTCTGGAAACACCATATATTTT.

To note about this clonotype: Because it lacks the conserved phenylalanine or tryptophan at the end, this CDR3 is likely a read error. The rearrangement uses TRBV13 and TRBJ2-2, with unresolved D. Trimming removed 5 bases at V and 4 bases at J, with 8 bases between. The germline V gene encodes CDR1 PRHDT and CDR2 FYEKMQ (reference sequence). The CDR3 length is 13 residues. CDR3 sequence (DNA): TGTGCCAGCAGCCGACTCTCCACCGGGGAGCTGTTTCTT. It codes for CASSRLSTGELFL.

This clonotype was recorded many times. The V call is TRBV3-1, the J call TRBJ1-1; 7 bases fit TRBD1. From germline, CDR1 is LGHDT and CDR2 YNNKEL (reference sequence). The CDR3 consists of 14 residues. V dropped 3 bases and J dropped 8; count of bases not matched to a gene: 9. CDR3 nucleotide sequence: TGTGCCAGCAGCCAGGCCTTCCAACAGGGGGAAGCTTTCTTT. It is translated as CASSQAFQQGEAFF.

V gene TRBV11-2 combines with J gene TRBJ2-1; 7 bases are a match to TRBD2. V shed 3 bases, J shed 4 bases, and the junction held 9 bases outside the gene matches. Germline V gene data show CDR1 as SGHAT and CDR2 as FQNNGV. This CDR3 region has 16 residues. The CDR3 reads CASSLATSPGYNEQFF. The CDR3 region has the DNA TGTGCCAGCAGCTTGGCGACTAGCCCGGGGTACAATGAGCAGTTCTTC.

At least ten counts were recorded for this clonotype. The genes are TRBV6-1 and TRBJ2-1; D gene ambiguous. V lost 6 bases and J lost 2, with 11 bases in between. CDR3 length: 14 amino acids. CDR1 and CDR2 from the germline V gene are MNHNS and SASEGT. CDR3 amino acids: CASRARYPYNEQFF. Here the CDR3 DNA reads TGTGCCAGCAGGGCGAGGTATCCCTACAATGAGCAGTTCTTC.

The rearrangement joins TRBV29-1 to TRBJ1-4; weak D call: TRBD1 (5 bases). This CDR3 is built from 13 residues. Germline-derived CDR1 and CDR2 are SQVTM and ANQGSEA. V was shortened by 0 bases and J by 3 bases, with 5 bases between the two germline ends. Written as DNA, the CDR3 is TGCAGCGTTGAAGAGACAGCTAATGAAAAACTGTTTTTT. Its protein product is CSVEETANEKLFF.

This clonotype appeared many times. The CDR3 nucleotides read TGTGCCAGCAGTAAAGGAGGGTTAACCTCTGGAAACACCATATATTTT. Translated: CASSKGGLTSGNTIYF. V gene TRBV12-3 or TRBV12-4 combines with J gene TRBJ1-3, with D hard to call. V shed 5 bases and J shed 0 bases, with 14 bases lying between them. The CDR3 sequence is 16 residues long.

This clonotype was counted a few times. The chain recombines TRBV7-3 with TRBJ2-1; D is undetermined. Germline V gene data show CDR1 as SGHTA and CDR2 as FQGTGA. The CDR3 length is 15 residues. Trimming took 0 bases from V and 5 from J, leaving 11 bases between them. The CDR3 DNA is TGTGCCAGCAGCTTAACTGGGCGCTGGGACAATGAGCAGTTCTTC. It codes for CASSLTGRWDNEQFF.

At least ten counts were recorded for this clonotype. The chain uses TRBV19 and TRBJ1-5, with 11 bases lining up with TRBD1. The ends lost 5 bases at V and 6 bases at J; junction bases unmatched: 3. This CDR3 is 14 amino acids long. Germline assignment: CDR1 LNHDA and CDR2 SQIVND (reference sequence). CDR3 nucleotides: TGTGCCAGTAGTCAAGGACAGGGGGCTCAGCCCCAGCATTTT. Encoded protein: CASSQGQGAQPQHF.

This clonotype was recorded at least ten times. The chain recombines TRBV3-1 with TRBJ2-2; D gene ambiguous. CDR1 is LGHDT, CDR2 YNNKEL, per germline (reference sequence). V shed 8 bases and J shed 3 bases, with 16 bases lying between them. The CDR3 is 15 residues long. This CDR3 reads CASRLTAKDTGELFF. The CDR3 coding sequence is TGTGCCAGCCGGCTTACGGCAAAGGACACCGGGGAGCTGTTTTTT.

The table lists this clonotype with many counts. The chain carries TRBV29-1 and TRBJ2-7, with D perhaps matching TRBD1 (6 bases). Germline CDR1 SQVTM, CDR2 ANQGSEA. Trimming left V 3 bases short and J 2 bases short, with 8 bases between. This CDR3 region has 12 residues. The CDR3, as DNA: TGCAGCGTTGAGGGACAAACCTACGAGCAGTACTTC. Translation: CSVEGQTYEQYF.

V gene TRBV19 combines with J gene TRBJ1-4; tentatively, D is TRBD1 (6 bases). V lost 7 bases and J 3 bases, leaving 15 bases between the germline ends. CDR3 length: 15 amino acids. Germline CDR1 is LNHDA and CDR2 is SQIVND (reference sequence). The CDR3 DNA reads as TGTGCCAGTACCCTTTCGGACAGACCTAATGAAAAACTGTTTTTT. It encodes CASTLSDRPNEKLFF.

This clonotype was recorded many times. The chain uses TRBV20-1 and TRBJ2-3, with D perhaps matching TRBD1 or TRBD2 (5 bases each). Germline CDR1 reads DFQATT; CDR2 reads SNEGSKA (reference sequence). This CDR3 spans 15 amino acids. Trimming cost V 0 bases and J 5 bases, with 15 bases left between them. Here the CDR3 reads CSARDPGTAGDTQYF. CDR3 coding DNA: TGCAGTGCTAGAGACCCAGGGACGGCCGGAGATACGCAGTATTTT.

The chain carries TRBV7-9 and TRBJ2-2, with 8 bases aligning to TRBD2. V shed 4 bases and J 0 bases; nucleotides not matched to a gene: 13. The germline V gene encodes CDR1 SEHNR and CDR2 FQNEAQ (reference sequence). This CDR3 is 19 amino acids long. The CDR3 region has the DNA TGTGCCAGCAGCTCCCCTCGGGGTAGAGCGGGAGCGAACACCGGGGAGCTGTTTTTT. As protein: CASSSPRGRAGANTGELFF. The full variable domain, in which reference TRBV7-9 and TRBJ2-2 provide the parts outside the CDR3, is DTGVSQNPRHKITKRGQNVTFRCDPISEHNRLYWYRQTLGQGPEFLTYFQNEAQLEKSRLLSDRFSAERPKGSFSTLEIQRTEQGDSAMYLCASSSPRGRAGANTGELFFGEGSRLTVL.

This clonotype was observed many times. V and J are TRBV5-1 and TRBJ2-7; 9 bases align to TRBD1. CDR3 length: 16 residues. V gave up 4 bases and J gave up 2 bases; unmatched junction bases: 10. The germline V gene encodes CDR1 SGHRS and CDR2 YFSETQ. The CDR3 DNA reads TGCGCCAGCAGCCCGGCCCGGGACAGGGTCCCCTACGAGCAGTACTTC. This codes for CASSPARDRVPYEQYF.

With regard to this clonotype: The junction departs from the called germline gene at one end, perhaps through a read error. V usage is TRBV7-3 and J usage is TRBJ2-7; weak D call: TRBD2 (6 bases). Germline V gene sequence: CDR1 SGHTA, CDR2 FQGTGA. CDR3 length: 15 amino acids. CDR3 sequence: CASSQVAESSYERYF. The DNA for the CDR3 is TGTGCCAGCAGCCAAGTAGCGGAAAGCTCCTACGAGCGGTACTTC.

Points on this clonotype: This sequence may be a read error, since a much larger clone differs from it by one base. The V and J genes are TRBV6-2 or TRBV6-3 and TRBJ2-7, with D possibly being TRBD1 (6 bases). The J call may be faulty, since TRBJ2-1 better matches the DNA end. CDR3 size: 14 residues. Per the germline V gene, CDR1 is MNHEY and CDR2 is SVGEGT. CDR3 residues: CASSAGQNPYEQFF. The CDR3 DNA follows: TGTGCCAGCAGTGCCGGACAGAATCCCTACGAGCAGTTCTTC.

This clonotype was recorded many times. CDR3: CASSVAGGPAGELFF. CDR3 nucleotides: TGTGCCAGCAGTGTAGCGGGAGGGCCCGCCGGGGAGCTGTTTTTT. J is TRBJ2-2 and V is TRBV28, with 11 bases aligning to TRBD2. The CDR3 is made up of 15 amino acids. Germline lookup yields CDR1 MDHEN and CDR2 SYDVKM. The trim removed 5 bases at V and 6 bases at J, leaving 5 bases unmatched.

Many counts were recorded for this clonotype. The DNA for the CDR3 is TGTGCCAGCAGCCTCACCCCACAGGGCGCTAATGAAAAACTGTTTTTT. It specifies CASSLTPQGANEKLFF. J is TRBJ1-4 and V is TRBV7-2, with TRBD1 as a possible D gene (6 bases). Trimming removed 5 bases from V and 3 bases from J, with 16 bases in between. Germline V gene data show CDR1 as SGHTA and CDR2 as FQGNSA. This CDR3 has 16 amino acids.

This clonotype was picked up a small number of times. A much larger clone lies a single base off, so this may be a read error. The chain is built from TRBV6-1 and TRBJ2-7; TRBD1 aligns across 9 bases. This CDR3 spans 14 amino acids. The germline gives CDR1 MNHNS, CDR2 SASEGT. The V gene end was trimmed by 4 bases and the J gene end by 1 base; junction bases not matched to a gene: 2. The CDR3 here is CASSGGQGSYEQYF. In DNA form, the CDR3 reads TGTGCCAGCAGTGGGGGACAGGGATCCTACGAGCAGTACTTC.

A remark on this clonotype: A clone one base away is much larger, so this may be a read error. The chain links TRBV7-2 to TRBJ2-1; D not resolved. The germline CDR1 and CDR2 sequences are SGHTA and FQGNSA. CDR3 length: 13 amino acids. V was cut by 3 bases and J by 9 bases, with 12 bases left in between. Here the CDR3 DNA reads TGTGCCAGCAGCTTGGCACCAGTTACTGAGCAGTTCTTC. It translates to CASSLAPVTEQFF.